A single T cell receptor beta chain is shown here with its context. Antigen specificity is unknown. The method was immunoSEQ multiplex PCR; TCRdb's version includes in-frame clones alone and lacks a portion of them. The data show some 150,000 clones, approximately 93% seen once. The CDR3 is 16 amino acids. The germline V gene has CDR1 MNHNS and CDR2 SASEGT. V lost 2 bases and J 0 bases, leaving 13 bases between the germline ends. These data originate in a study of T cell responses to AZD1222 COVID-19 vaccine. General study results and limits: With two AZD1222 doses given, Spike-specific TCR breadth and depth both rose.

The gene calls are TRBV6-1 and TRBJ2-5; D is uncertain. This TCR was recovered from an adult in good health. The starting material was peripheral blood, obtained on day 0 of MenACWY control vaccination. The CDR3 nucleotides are TGTGCCAGCAGTGAATTACCCCCAGGCTACCAAGAGACCCAGTACTTC. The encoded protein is CASSELPPGYQETQYF.